The rows below give T cell receptor beta chains drawn from one sample of a study of control samples from healthy donors and cancer patients. Profiled with immunoSEQ multiplex PCR; TCRdb holds only in-frame clones, not every one. Of more than 50,000 clones listed, 75% to 85% are singletons. The source material was blood. These receptors all come from a man aged 40-55 years in good health. CDR3s include the opening cysteine and the closing phenylalanine or tryptophan. D genes are given only for firm matches. A clone size is listed for some rows: how often the clone was seen (once, few, many), or a class if it is expanded.

v_gene,d_gene,j_gene,abundance,CDR3nt,CDR3aa
TRBV4-3,TRBD1,TRBJ2-1,.,TGCGCCAGCAGCCAGGCCCCTGACAGGGAGAATGAGCAGTTCTTC,CASSQAPDRENEQFF
TRBV6-2/TRBV6-3,.,TRBJ1-1,.,TGTGCCAGCAGTTATTTGTCTGGGAACACTGAAGCTTTCTTT,CASSYLSGNTEAFF
TRBV30,.,TRBJ1-3,.,TGTGCCTGGAGCGGGGGAAACACCATATATTTT,CAWSGGNTIYF
TRBV3-1/TRBV3-2,.,TRBJ1-1,once,TGTGCCAGCAGCCAATTACCGAACACTGAAGCTTTCTTT,CASSQLPNTEAFF
TRBV30,.,TRBJ1-4,.,TGTGCCTGGAGAGCTTACGGGGGGTTTAATGAAAAACTGTTTTTT,CAWRAYGGFNEKLFF
TRBV19,.,TRBJ1-2,.,TGTGCCAGTAGTATCCACAGCTATGGCTACACCTTC,CASSIHSYGYTF
TRBV5-5,.,TRBJ2-1,.,TGTGCCAGCAGCCTAACGATAACAGGAAATGAGCAGTTCTTC,CASSLTITGNEQFF
TRBV7-2,.,TRBJ2-3,once,TGTGCCAGCAGCTTAGTCGGGCAGAGCACAGATACGCAGTATTTT,CASSLVGQSTDTQYF
TRBV15,TRBD2,TRBJ2-5,.,TGTGCCACCAGCGCTGGACTAGCGGGAGGAGAGACCCAGTACTTC,CATSAGLAGGETQYF
TRBV7-3,TRBD1,TRBJ1-6,.,TGTGCCAGCAGCCTCTCGGGGACAGAGAATTCACCCCTCCACTTT,CASSLSGTENSPLHF
TRBV5-1,.,TRBJ2-6,.,TGCGCCAGCAGCCTAGAAGGACTTTCCCGAGGGGCCAACGTCCTGACTTTC,CASSLEGLSRGANVLTF
TRBV9,TRBD1,TRBJ2-5,.,TGTGCCAGCAGCTTATCGACAGGGGGCCAAGAGACCCAGTACTTC,CASSLSTGGQETQYF
TRBV6-2/TRBV6-3,.,TRBJ2-1,.,TGTGCCAGCAGTTACGGGGAGGTTTTCAGCTCCTACAATGAGCAGTTCTTC,CASSYGEVFSSYNEQFF
TRBV6-6,.,TRBJ1-6,.,TGTGCCAGCAGTTCCGGACTGGGTTCACCCCTCCACTTT,CASSSGLGSPLHF
TRBV3-1/TRBV3-2,.,TRBJ1-1,.,TGTGCCAGCAGCCAGGCCCATCCAGCCGCTGAAGCTTTCTTT,CASSQAHPAAEAFF
TRBV14,TRBD2,TRBJ2-7,.,TGTGCCAGCAGCGGGACTAGTCTCGGCGAGCAGTACTTC,CASSGTSLGEQYF
TRBV6-5,.,TRBJ2-1,.,TGTGCCAGCATCGAGGGACTCAACAACAATGAGCAGTTCTTC,CASIEGLNNNEQFF
TRBV27,.,TRBJ1-5,.,TGTGCCAGCAGCCCAGAGGGACGGACTTCCAATCAGCCCCAGCATTTT,CASSPEGRTSNQPQHF
TRBV25-1,TRBD1,TRBJ1-5,.,TGTGCCAGCAGCGGACAGGGTCAGGGCAATCAGCCCCAGCATTTT,CASSGQGQGNQPQHF
TRBV30,TRBD1,TRBJ1-2,.,TGTGCCTGGAGTGGGACAGGGAATGGCTACACCTTC,CAWSGTGNGYTF
TRBV7-7,.,TRBJ2-1,.,TGTGCTAGCAGCTTAACGGTCGGGCGCCTGCCCGCCAATGAGCAGTTCTTC,CASSLTVGRLPANEQFF
TRBV5-4,.,TRBJ1-1,.,TGTGCCAGCAGCTTCGGCCCCCTGAACACTGAAGCTTTCTTT,CASSFGPLNTEAFF
TRBV18,TRBD2,TRBJ2-7,.,TGTGCCAGCTCTTCTGGACTAGCAACGGTTGGCGAGCAGTACTTC,CASSSGLATVGEQYF
TRBV11-3,.,TRBJ2-2,.,TGTGCCAGCAGCCTCCTCCCAACGGGGGAGCTGTTTTTT,CASSLLPTGELFF
TRBV12-5,.,TRBJ2-3,once,TGTGCTAGTGGGGCAAACACAGATACGCAGTATTTT,CASGANTDTQYF
TRBV7-9,TRBD1,TRBJ1-2,.,TGTGCCAGCAGCTTAGTCAGACAGGGCCGAACCTTC,CASSLVRQGRTF
TRBV28,.,TRBJ1-2,.,TGTGCCAGCAGACCTACCGGGACAAACTTCTATGGCTACACCTTC,CASRPTGTNFYGYTF
TRBV11-2,TRBD1,TRBJ2-3,.,TGTGCCAGCAGCTTCAGGGGACAGCTAATGGGTGATACGCAGTATTTT,CASSFRGQLMGDTQYF
TRBV6-5,TRBD2,TRBJ2-1,.,TGTGCCAGCAGGCGGACTAGCGGGAGTTACAATGAGCAGTTCTTC,CASRRTSGSYNEQFF
TRBV7-9,.,TRBJ1-2,.,TGTGCCAGCAGCGTAAGCAGAGGGGCTGAGGGCTACACCTTC,CASSVSRGAEGYTF
TRBV5-1,.,TRBJ2-5,.,TGCGCCAGCAGGGTCCAAGAGACCCAGTACTTC,CASRVQETQYF
TRBV3-1/TRBV3-2,TRBD1,TRBJ1-2,.,TGTGCCAGCAGCCGAGGACAGGGGAATACTAACTATGGCTACACCTTC,CASSRGQGNTNYGYTF
TRBV5-1,TRBD1,TRBJ2-7,.,TGCGCCAGCACCCGAGAACCACAGGGGGCCTACGAGCAGTACTTC,CASTREPQGAYEQYF
TRBV5-4,.,TRBJ1-6,.,TGTGCCAGCAGCTTGGACTGGGGAGACAATTCACCCCTCCACTTT,CASSLDWGDNSPLHF
TRBV4-1,.,TRBJ1-5,.,TGCGCCAGCAGCCAAGAAGTTTTCAAGAGGCTGCCCATTCAGCCCCAGCATTTT,CASSQEVFKRLPIQPQHF